The present TCR beta chain was sequenced within a study of control samples from healthy donors and cancer patients. Here immunoSEQ multiplex PCR was the method, and the copy in TCRdb shows in-frame clones only, minus some. Seen here are almost 95,000 clones, 90% observed once, and the top ten hold 3% to 4.5%. This CDR3 spans 15 amino acids. V lost 2 bases, J lost 5 bases, and 15 bases lay in between. Germline CDR1 reads LGHDT; CDR2 reads YNNKEL (reference sequence). The chain has TRBV3-1 (or the pseudogene TRBV3-2) and TRBJ1-1, with D hard to call. The clonotype was recovered from a woman younger than 30 in good health. The sequencing input was blood. The CDR3 DNA reads as TGTGCCAGCAGCCAATACTTCTCTGGGCCAACTGAAGCTTTCTTT. The encoded protein is CASSQYFSGPTEAFF.